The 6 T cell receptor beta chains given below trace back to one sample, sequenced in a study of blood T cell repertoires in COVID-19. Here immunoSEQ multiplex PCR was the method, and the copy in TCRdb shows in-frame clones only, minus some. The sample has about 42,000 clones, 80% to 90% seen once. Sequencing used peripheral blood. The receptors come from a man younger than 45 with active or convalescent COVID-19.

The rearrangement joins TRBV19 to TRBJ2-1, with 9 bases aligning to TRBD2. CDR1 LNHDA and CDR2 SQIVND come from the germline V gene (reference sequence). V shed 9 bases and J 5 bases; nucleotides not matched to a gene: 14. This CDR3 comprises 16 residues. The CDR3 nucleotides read TGTGCCAGCGGGATTTCTGCGGGAGGGCCCCACAATGAGCAGTTCTTC. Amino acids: CASGISAGGPHNEQFF.

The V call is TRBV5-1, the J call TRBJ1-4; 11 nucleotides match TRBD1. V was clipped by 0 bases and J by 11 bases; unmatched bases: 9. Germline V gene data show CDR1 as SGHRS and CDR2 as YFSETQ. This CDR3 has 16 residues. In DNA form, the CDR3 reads TGCGCCAGCAGCTTGGAAAGGACAGGGGGCTTCAAGAAACTGTTTTTT. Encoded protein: CASSLERTGGFKKLFF.

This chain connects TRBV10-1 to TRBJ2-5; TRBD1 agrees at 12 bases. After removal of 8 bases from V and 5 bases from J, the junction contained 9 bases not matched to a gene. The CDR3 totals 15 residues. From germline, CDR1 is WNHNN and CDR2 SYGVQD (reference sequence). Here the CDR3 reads CASGPGTGGAETQYF. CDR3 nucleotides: TGCGCCAGCGGCCCCGGGACAGGGGGCGCGGAGACCCAGTACTTC.

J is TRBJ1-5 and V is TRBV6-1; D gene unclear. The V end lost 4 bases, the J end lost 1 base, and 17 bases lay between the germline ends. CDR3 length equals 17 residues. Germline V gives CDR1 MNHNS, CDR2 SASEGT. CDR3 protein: CASSGNGDRPSNQPQHF. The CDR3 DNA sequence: TGTGCCAGCAGTGGGAATGGAGACCGCCCGAGCAATCAGCCCCAGCATTTT.

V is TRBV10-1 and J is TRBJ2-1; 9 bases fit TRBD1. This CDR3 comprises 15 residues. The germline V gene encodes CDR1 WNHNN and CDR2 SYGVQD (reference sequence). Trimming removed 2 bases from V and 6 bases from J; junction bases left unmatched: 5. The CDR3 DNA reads TGCGCCAGCAGTGAGGGGCCGGGACAGGGCAATGAGCAGTTCTTC. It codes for CASSEGPGQGNEQFF.

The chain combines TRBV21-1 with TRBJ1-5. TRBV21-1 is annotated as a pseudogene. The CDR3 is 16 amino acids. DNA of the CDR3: TGTGCCAGCAGCACCTTAACCACGAGCGGCAATCAGCCCCAGCATTTT. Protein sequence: CASSTLTTSGNQPQHF.